Following are 10 T cell receptor beta chains from one sample sequenced in a study of T cell changes during pregnancy in multiple sclerosis. The assay was immunoSEQ multiplex PCR, and TCRdb's table has in-frame clones only and misses some. The table has approximately 100,000 clones, about 89% seen once. The source material was peripheral blood, sampled after pregnancy. The receptors shown here come from a female donor with multiple sclerosis, enrolled in a pregnancy study.

V usage is TRBV5-4 and J usage is TRBJ1-1; no firm D call. Trimming took 2 bases from V and 0 from J, leaving 8 bases between them. This CDR3 comprises 14 residues. From germline, CDR1 is SGHNT and CDR2 YYREEE (reference sequence). CDR3 DNA: TGTGCCAGCAGCTTAGGAGCGATGAACACTGAAGCTTTCTTT. Protein sequence: CASSLGAMNTEAFF.

This clone was seen just once. The chain recombines TRBV6-5 with TRBJ1-6, with D perhaps matching TRBD1 (6 bases). This CDR3 has 14 amino acids. Germline loops: CDR1 MNHEY, CDR2 SVGAGI. Trimming cost V 9 bases and J 5 bases, with 14 bases left between them. The CDR3 DNA reads TGTGCCAGTAGACAGGAATTTGATAATTCACCCCTCCACTTT. Encoded protein: CASRQEFDNSPLHF.

The chain uses TRBV6-5 and TRBJ2-1, with 9 bases fitting TRBD2. The CDR3 totals 14 residues. The ends lost 5 bases at V and 3 bases at J; junction bases unmatched: 2. Germline loops: CDR1 MNHEY, CDR2 SVGAGI. The CDR3 reads CASSRLADYNEQFF. DNA for the CDR3: TGTGCCAGCAGTCGACTAGCGGACTACAATGAGCAGTTCTTC.

This sequence joins TRBV19 and TRBJ2-1; a weak D match, TRBD1 (6 bases). Trimming took off 5 bases at V and 4 bases at J, with 24 bases between the two ends. The CDR3 runs to 18 residues. Germline lookup yields CDR1 LNHDA and CDR2 SQIVND (reference sequence). The CDR3 is CASSVRQVSGSPYNEQFF. Written as DNA, the CDR3 is TGTGCCAGTAGTGTGCGACAGGTCAGTGGGTCCCCGTACAATGAGCAGTTCTTC.

This clone was recorded only once. The rearrangement uses TRBV7-9 and TRBJ2-3, with 7 bases matching TRBD2. Germline trimming cut 0 bases from V and 8 bases from J; bases unmatched to any gene: 8. The germline V gene encodes CDR1 SEHNR and CDR2 FQNEAQ (reference sequence). The CDR3 spans 15 residues. CDR3: CASSLANGGYGTQYF. DNA for the CDR3: TGTGCCAGCAGCTTAGCGAACGGGGGGTATGGTACGCAGTATTTT.

The CDR3 protein is CATGQGGPADTQYF. The CDR3 bases are TGTGCCACCGGACAGGGTGGTCCCGCAGATACGCAGTATTTT. The chain joins TRBV10-3 to TRBJ2-3; TRBD1 agrees at 8 bases. CDR1 is ENHRY, CDR2 SYGVKD, per germline. V lost 10 bases to trimming and J lost 4 bases; unmatched junction nucleotides: 10. The CDR3 is 14 residues long.

This sequence joins TRBV5-6 and TRBJ1-5, with D hard to call. The CDR3 loop spans 17 amino acids. The V end was cut by 4 bases, the J end by 0 bases, with 17 bases between. The germline CDR1 and CDR2 sequences are SGHDT and YYEEEE. CDR3 sequence: CASSPGSGRHSNQPQHF. Here the CDR3 DNA reads TGTGCCAGCAGCCCCGGTAGTGGGAGACATAGCAATCAGCCCCAGCATTTT.

This chain links TRBV11-2 with TRBJ1-6; 8 bases line up with TRBD1. Unmatched junction bases numbered 2, after V lost 1 base and J lost 6 bases. The CDR3 is made up of 15 amino acids. Per germline, CDR1 SGHAT and CDR2 FQNNGV. The chain's CDR3 is CASSLGQGSNSPLHF. CDR3 sequence (DNA): TGTGCCAGCAGCTTAGGACAGGGGAGTAATTCACCCCTCCACTTT.

The chain uses TRBV6-5 and TRBJ1-2; 8 bases map to TRBD1. The CDR3 extends over 14 amino acids. Germline V gene data show CDR1 as MNHEY and CDR2 as SVGAGI. V lost 2 bases to trimming and J lost 4 bases; unmatched junction nucleotides: 3. The CDR3 DNA reads TGTGCCAGCAGTTACATCGGGACAGGCTATGGCTACACCTTC. This encodes CASSYIGTGYGYTF.

The chain has TRBV19 and TRBJ1-5; tentative D call: TRBD1 (6 bases). V was cut by 1 base and J by 3 bases, with 10 bases left in between. Per the germline V gene, CDR1 is LNHDA and CDR2 is SQIVND (reference sequence). This CDR3 spans 15 amino acids. The CDR3 here is CASSIARTVNQPQHF. CDR3 bases: TGTGCCAGTAGTATAGCGAGGACAGTCAATCAGCCCCAGCATTTT. Looking up the rest from reference TRBV19 and TRBJ1-5 gives the full variable domain: DGGITQSPKYLFRKEGQNVTLSCEQNLNHDAMYWYRQDPGQGLRLIYYSQIVNDFQKGDIAEGYSVSREKKESFPLTVTSAQKNPTAFYLCASSIARTVNQPQHFGDGTRLSIL.